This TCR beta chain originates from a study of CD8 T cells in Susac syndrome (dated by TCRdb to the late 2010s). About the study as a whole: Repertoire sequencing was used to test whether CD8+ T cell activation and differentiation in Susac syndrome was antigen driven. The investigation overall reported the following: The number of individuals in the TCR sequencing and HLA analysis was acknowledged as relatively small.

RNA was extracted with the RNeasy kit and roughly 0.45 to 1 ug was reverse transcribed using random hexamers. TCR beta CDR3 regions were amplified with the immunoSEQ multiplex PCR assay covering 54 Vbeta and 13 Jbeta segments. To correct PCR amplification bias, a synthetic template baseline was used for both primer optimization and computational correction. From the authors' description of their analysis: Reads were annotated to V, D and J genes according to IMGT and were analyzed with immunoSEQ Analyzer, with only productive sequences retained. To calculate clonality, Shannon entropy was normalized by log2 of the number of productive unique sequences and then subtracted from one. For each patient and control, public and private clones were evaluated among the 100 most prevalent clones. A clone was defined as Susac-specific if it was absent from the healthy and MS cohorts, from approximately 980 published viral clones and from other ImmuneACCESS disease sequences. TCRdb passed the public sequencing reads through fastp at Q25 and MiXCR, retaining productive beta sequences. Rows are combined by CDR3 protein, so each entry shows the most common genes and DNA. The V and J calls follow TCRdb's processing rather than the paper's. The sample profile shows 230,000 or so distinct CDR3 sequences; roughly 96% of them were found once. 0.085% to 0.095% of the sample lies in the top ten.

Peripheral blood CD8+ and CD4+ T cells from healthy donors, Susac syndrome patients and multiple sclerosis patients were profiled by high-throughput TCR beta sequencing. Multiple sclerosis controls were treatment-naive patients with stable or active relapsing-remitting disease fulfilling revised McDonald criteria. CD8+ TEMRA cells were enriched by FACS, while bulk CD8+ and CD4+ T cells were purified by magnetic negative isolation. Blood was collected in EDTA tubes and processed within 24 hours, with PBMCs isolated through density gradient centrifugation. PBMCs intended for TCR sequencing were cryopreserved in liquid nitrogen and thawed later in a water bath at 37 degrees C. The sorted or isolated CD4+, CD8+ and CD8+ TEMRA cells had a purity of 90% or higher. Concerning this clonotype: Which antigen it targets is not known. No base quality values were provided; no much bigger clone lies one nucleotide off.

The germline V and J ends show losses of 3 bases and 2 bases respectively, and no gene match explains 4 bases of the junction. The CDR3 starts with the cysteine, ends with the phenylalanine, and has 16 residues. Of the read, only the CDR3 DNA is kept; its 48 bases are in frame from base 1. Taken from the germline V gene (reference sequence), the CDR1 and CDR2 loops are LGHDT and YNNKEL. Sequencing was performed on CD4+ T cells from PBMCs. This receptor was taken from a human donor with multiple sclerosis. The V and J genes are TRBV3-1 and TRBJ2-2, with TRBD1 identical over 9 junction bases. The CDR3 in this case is CASSHLTGGNTGELFF. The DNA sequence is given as TGTGCCAGCAGCCACCTGACAGGGGGAAACACCGGGGAGCTGTTTTTT.